This T cell receptor (beta chain) was sequenced in a study of blood T cells in healthy people across ages. This clonotype was counted only a few times. Mismatch with germline at one junction end may stem from a read error. CDR3 length equals 15 residues. From germline, CDR1 is SGHVS and CDR2 FQNEAQ. A second PCR of 7 to 11 cycles used a sample-barcoded 5' primer and a J-beta primer mix. TCRdb reprocessed the 5' RACE reads via MiXCR and lists one record per CDR3 protein. The sample carries 450,000 to 600,000 distinct CDR3 sequences, 27% recorded once. These same data were also listed under a study on T cells of mothers and their children.

The rearrangement uses TRBV7-8 and TRBJ2-7, with 7 bases matching TRBD2. Sequenced material: blood. This TCR was recovered from a boy aged 2 to 10 in good health. CDR3: CASSFRSGDSYEQYF. The CDR3 nucleotides read TGTGCCAGCAGCTTTCGAAGCGGGGACTCCTACGAGCAGTACTTT.